These 15 T cell receptor beta chains originate from one sample sequenced in a study of beta chain features in type 1 diabetes. Since all of the isolated RNA was reverse transcribed, expressed TCRB transcripts were what got sequenced. Libraries were prepared by immunoSEQ multiplex PCR; TCRdb keeps only in-frame clonotypes and omits some of them. This table has 600,000 to 650,000 clones, around 16% appearing once. Sequencing was carried out using naive CD4+ T cells from blood. The receptors shown here come from a man between 18 and 29 years old in good health.

Only a few counts were recorded for this clone. V gene TRBV18 combines with J gene TRBJ2-1; D unresolved. This CDR3 contains 14 residues. V gave up 3 bases and J gave up 13 bases, with 19 bases separating them. CDR1 is KGHSH and CDR2 is LQKENI in the germline V gene. In DNA, the CDR3 is TGTGCCAGCTCACCGGCCGGGCCAAACAAAGTCCAGTTCTTC. Encoded protein: CASSPAGPNKVQFF. The whole variable domain, remainder taken from reference TRBV18 and TRBJ2-1, is NAGVMQNPRHLVRRRGQEARLRCSPMKGHSHVYWYRQLPEEGLKFMVYLQKENIIDESGMPKERFSAEFPKEGPSILRIQQVVRGDSAAYFCASSPAGPNKVQFFGPGTRLTVL.

The chain employs TRBV5-6 and TRBJ2-3; D gene ambiguous. The CDR3 totals 15 residues. Looked up from germline, CDR1 is SGHDT and CDR2 is YYEEEE. Trimming removed 5 bases at V and 0 bases at J, with 13 bases between. The CDR3 DNA reads TGTGCCAGCAGTCCATTGGGGTCTAGCACAGATACGCAGTATTTT. The encoded protein is CASSPLGSSTDTQYF.

The V gene is TRBV7-3, the J gene TRBJ2-5; the D gene is possibly TRBD2 (5 bases). Trimming took 6 bases from V and 2 from J, leaving 16 bases between them. Germline CDR1 is SGHTA and CDR2 is FQGTGA. The CDR3 loop spans 15 amino acids. Here the CDR3 reads CASSQGLFKQETQYF. In nucleotides, the CDR3 is TGTGCCAGCAGTCAAGGACTGTTCAAACAAGAGACCCAGTACTTC.

This sequence joins TRBV29-1 and TRBJ1-4; TRBD1 matches at 8 bases. Germline V CDR1 and CDR2: SQVTM, ANQGSEA. After removal of 4 bases from V and 6 bases from J, the junction contained 7 bases not matched to a gene. The CDR3 is 14 amino acids. The CDR3 reads CSVVQGVIHEKLFF. The CDR3, as DNA: TGCAGCGTTGTACAGGGGGTAATACATGAAAAACTGTTTTTT.

The chain combines TRBV4-3 with TRBJ1-6; 8 nucleotides agree with TRBD1. Germline CDR1 is LGHNA and CDR2 is YSLEER. The ends lost 1 base at V and 10 bases at J; junction bases unmatched: 6. This CDR3 comprises 15 residues. The CDR3 here is CASSQGTGSWSPLHF. CDR3 nucleotide sequence: TGCGCCAGCAGCCAAGGGACAGGGTCGTGGTCACCCCTCCACTTT.

This sequence joins TRBV10-3 and TRBJ2-7, with 12 bases that match TRBD2. Per germline, CDR1 ENHRY and CDR2 SYGVKD. This CDR3 has 15 amino acids. V shed 6 bases and J 3 bases; nucleotides not matched to a gene: 6. The CDR3 region has the DNA TGTGCCATCAGCCCGACTAGCGGGAGAAGCTACGAGCAGTACTTC. Translation gives CAISPTSGRSYEQYF.

A few counts support this clone. The chain links TRBV29-1 to TRBJ1-1; the D gene is possibly TRBD1 (6 bases). Germline V gene lookup returns CDR1 SQVTM and CDR2 ANQGSEA. This CDR3 comprises 13 residues. V was clipped by 7 bases and J by 2 bases, with 14 bases between them. CDR3 protein: CSGNRGFNTEAFF. The CDR3 DNA reads as TGCAGCGGAAATAGGGGGTTCAACACTGAAGCTTTCTTT.

The chain has TRBV1 and TRBJ2-7; TRBD1 is the table's D call, not checked against the DNA. TRBV1 is shown as a pseudogene. The CDR3 runs 16 residues. For the CDR3, the DNA is TGCACCAGCAGCCAAGCGACAGGGGGCTTCTCCTACGAGCAGTACTTC. As protein: CTSSQATGGFSYEQYF.

A few counts support this clone. The chain joins TRBV28 to TRBJ2-4; 7 positions agree with TRBD2. Trimming cost V 1 base and J 0 bases; bases outside gene matches: 6. The germline V gene has CDR1 MDHEN and CDR2 SYDVKM. The CDR3 extends over 17 amino acids. The chain's CDR3 is CASSLSGGTLAKNIQYF. In nucleotides, the CDR3 is TGTGCCAGCAGTTTATCGGGGGGAACTTTAGCCAAAAACATTCAGTACTTC. The full variable domain, its missing parts supplied by reference TRBV28 and TRBJ2-4, is DVKVTQSSRYLVKRTGEKVFLECVQDMDHENMFWYRQDPGLGLRLIYFSYDVKMKEKGDIPEGYSVSREKKERFSLILESASTNQTSMYLCASSLSGGTLAKNIQYFGAGTRLSVL.

V usage is TRBV12-5 and J usage is TRBJ2-1, with D maybe TRBD1 (6 bases). Trimming removed 3 bases from V and 2 bases from J, with 17 bases in between. There are 17 residues in the CDR3. CDR1 is LGHNT, CDR2 FRNRAP, per germline. Written as DNA, the CDR3 is TGTGCTAGTGGTTTACAGGGATTCACCCGTACCTACAATGAGCAGTTCTTC. As protein: CASGLQGFTRTYNEQFF.

This clone has only a few counts. The V gene is TRBV7-2, the J gene TRBJ2-1, with 8 bases identical to TRBD2. V shed 3 bases, J shed 6 bases, and the junction held 10 bases outside the gene matches. The CDR3 has 16 amino acids. Germline values: CDR1 SGHTA, CDR2 FQGNSA. The CDR3 nucleotides are TGTGCCAGCAGCTTCGGCCGGGGGGGTATGGTCAATGAGCAGTTCTTC. This translates into CASSFGRGGMVNEQFF.

In its sample, this clone was seen a few times. A read error is possible here, since a much larger clone lies one base away. This same CDR3 is encoded by further DNA sequences in the sample. The chain uses TRBV5-4 and TRBJ2-7; unclear D gene. The V end lost 0 bases, the J end lost 2 bases, and 0 bases lay between the germline ends. The CDR3 has 11 residues. In germline, CDR1 is SGHNT, CDR2 YYREEE (reference sequence). The chain's CDR3 is CASSLAYEQYF. The CDR3 nucleotides read TGTGCCAGCAGCTTGGCCTACGAGCAGTACTTC.

This sequence joins TRBV19 and TRBJ2-6, with D perhaps assigned TRBD1 or TRBD2 (5 bases each). The CDR3 runs to 15 residues. V lost 3 bases to trimming and J lost 2 bases, with 8 bases between them. Germline V gene lookup returns CDR1 LNHDA and CDR2 SQIVND (reference sequence). This CDR3 reads CASSIWGTGANVLTF. In DNA form, the CDR3 reads TGTGCCAGTAGTATTTGGGGGACTGGGGCCAACGTCCTGACTTTC. Complete variable domain (other parts from reference TRBV19 and TRBJ2-6): DGGITQSPKYLFRKEGQNVTLSCEQNLNHDAMYWYRQDPGQGLRLIYYSQIVNDFQKGDIAEGYSVSREKKESFPLTVTSAQKNPTAFYLCASSIWGTGANVLTFGAGSRLTVL.

A few counts support this clone. The chain couples TRBV14 to TRBJ1-6; no definite D call. Germline lookup yields CDR1 SGHDN and CDR2 FVKESK. This CDR3 has 16 amino acids. Trimming removed 0 bases at V and 9 bases at J, with 15 bases between. CDR3 nucleotides: TGTGCCAGCAGCCAAGAAGGACCCAGGTTTGGTTCACCCCTCCACTTT. Protein: CASSQEGPRFGSPLHF.

The genes are TRBV5-1 and TRBJ2-6; D is undetermined. This CDR3 comprises 15 residues. The germline V gene has CDR1 SGHRS and CDR2 YFSETQ. Trimming removed 5 bases at V and 0 bases at J, with 9 bases between. The CDR3 protein is CASRLLSSGANVLTF. The CDR3 DNA is TGCGCCAGCAGGTTACTGAGCTCTGGGGCCAACGTCCTGACTTTC. The full variable domain, rest sourced from reference TRBV5-1 and TRBJ2-6, is KAGVTQTPRYLIKTRGQQVTLSCSPISGHRSVSWYQQTPGQGLQFLFEYFSETQRNKGNFPGRFSGRQFSNSRSEMNVSTLELGDSALYLCASRLLSSGANVLTFGAGSRLTVL.